The 19 T cell receptor beta chains presented below share a single source sample, sequenced in a study of a mutant IDH1 vaccine in newly diagnosed glioma. Time point noted: baseline, week 1 (first vaccination visit). Treatment reported: pre-vaccination baseline after standard-of-care therapy. Method: immunoSEQ multiplex PCR; TCRdb's copy keeps in-frame clones and lacks some. The sample lists some 68,000 clones, around 74% occurring once. The sequences come from PBMCs, collected from a glioma patient treated with radiotherapy, temozolomide or both. All receptors derive from a man over 45 with glioma.

This chain uses TRBV27 with TRBJ2-7, with TRBD1 matching over 12 bases. V trimming: 6 bases; J trimming: 7 bases; junction bases outside the gene matches: 7. The CDR3 length is 14 residues. The germline gives CDR1 MNHEY, CDR2 SMNVEV (reference sequence). The DNA of the CDR3 is TGTGCCAGCAGCCCGGGACAGGGGGCTAGGGAGCAGTACTTC. Encoded protein: CASSPGQGAREQYF.

A few counts support this clone. This chain connects TRBV11-2 to TRBJ2-7, with D possibly matching TRBD2 (7 bases). Trimming pared 3 bases from V and 3 bases from J, leaving 12 bases between. This CDR3 has 14 amino acids. In germline, CDR1 is SGHAT, CDR2 FQNNGV. The CDR3: CASSFEGGGYEQYF. In DNA form, the CDR3 reads TGTGCCAGCAGCTTCGAGGGAGGGGGCTACGAGCAGTACTTC.

This chain links TRBV27 with TRBJ2-7; perhaps TRBD2 as D (5 bases). The CDR3 has 13 amino acids. Germline V gives CDR1 MNHEY, CDR2 SMNVEV (reference sequence). Trimming left V 9 bases short and J 6 bases short, with 18 bases between. CDR3 in amino acids: CASSGTWSGEQYF. The CDR3 nucleotides are TGTGCCAGTTCGGGAACCTGGTCGGGCGAGCAGTACTTC.

The rearrangement joins TRBV5-5 to TRBJ2-3; 7 bases agree with TRBD1. CDR1 is SGHKS and CDR2 is YYEKEE in the germline V gene (reference sequence). The CDR3 is 17 amino acids. J was trimmed by 2 bases and V by 0 bases; bases with no gene match: 9. The CDR3 DNA is TGTGCCAGCAGCTTGGTTTCCCGACAGGGAAACACAGATACGCAGTATTTT. It yields the protein CASSLVSRQGNTDTQYF.

This clone was observed a handful of times. The chain is built from TRBV10-3 and TRBJ1-4, with no clear D. V lost 0 bases to trimming and J lost 0 bases, with 5 bases between them. The CDR3 spans 15 residues. The germline V gene encodes CDR1 ENHRY and CDR2 SYGVKD. The CDR3: CAISESRTTNEKLFF. The CDR3 bases are TGTGCCATCAGTGAGTCAAGGACAACTAATGAAAAACTGTTTTTT.

The chain recombines TRBV7-8 with TRBJ1-2, with a weak D call TRBD1 (6 bases). Germline V gene sequence: CDR1 SGHVS, CDR2 FQNEAQ. Between the trimmed V and J ends, which lost 5 bases and 0 bases, there was a span of 10 bases. The CDR3 is made up of 14 amino acids. CDR3 in amino acids: CASSPGQSNYGYTF. CDR3 coding DNA: TGTGCCAGCAGCCCAGGACAGTCTAACTATGGCTACACCTTC.

The V and J genes are TRBV6-5 and TRBJ2-7, with 7 bases that match TRBD2. J gave up 2 bases and V 6 bases, and 10 bases lay outside the gene matches. Germline-derived CDR1 and CDR2 are MNHEY and SVGAGI. This CDR3 has 15 residues. The chain's CDR3 is CASSYLRGETYEQYF. CDR3 sequence (DNA): TGTGCCAGCAGCTATCTTCGGGGGGAAACCTACGAGCAGTACTTC.

The chain carries TRBV5-1 and TRBJ2-2, with D possibly TRBD1 on 5 matching bases. CDR1 is SGHRS, CDR2 YFSETQ, per germline. Trimming shortened V by 5 bases and J by 1 base, and 9 bases separated the two germline ends. The CDR3 extends over 14 amino acids. The DNA for the CDR3 is TGCGCCAGCAGACCGACAGTGAACACCGGGGAGCTGTTTTTT. As protein: CASRPTVNTGELFF.

This clone appeared a few times. At one end, the junction sequence differs from germline, possibly due to a read error. This chain joins TRBV6-6 and TRBJ1-3; D not certain. Germline V gene data show CDR1 as MNHNY and CDR2 as SVGAGI (reference sequence). The CDR3 runs 13 residues. CDR3 sequence reads: CASSYAKVGSADF. The CDR3 coding sequence is TGTGCCAGCAGTTACGCGAAGGTGGGCAGTGCGGATTTT.

The CDR3 sequence: CASSQPLTGSTYNEQFF. As DNA, the CDR3 is TGTGCCAGCAGCCAACCACTAACAGGGAGTACCTACAATGAGCAGTTCTTC. The rearrangement uses TRBV4-2 and TRBJ2-1, with a weak D call TRBD1 (6 bases). This CDR3 is 17 amino acids long. From germline, CDR1 is LGHNA and CDR2 YNFKEQ. Between the trimmed V and J ends, which lost 2 bases and 2 bases, there was a span of 16 bases.

J is TRBJ1-2 and V is TRBV5-1; D not certain. The CDR3 is made up of 12 amino acids. Germline-derived CDR1 and CDR2 are SGHRS and YFSETQ. Trimming took 4 bases from V and 8 from J, leaving 12 bases between them. In nucleotides, the CDR3 is TGCGCCAGCAGCCCCTCAGAAGGGGGCTACACCTTC. It is translated as CASSPSEGGYTF.

In this sample, this clone turned up once. The chain uses TRBV5-1 and TRBJ2-7; 8 bases match TRBD2. Germline V gene sequence: CDR1 SGHRS, CDR2 YFSETQ. Trimming removed 2 bases from V and 2 bases from J; junction bases left unmatched: 0. This CDR3 is 13 amino acids long. The CDR3 DNA is TGCGCCAGCAGCTTCGGGGGGGCCTACGAGCAGTACTTC. Residues: CASSFGGAYEQYF.

The chain couples TRBV6-5 to TRBJ1-2; D is unresolved. This CDR3 spans 14 amino acids. Per the germline V gene, CDR1 is MNHEY and CDR2 is SVGAGI. The V end lost 5 bases, the J end lost 0 bases, and 10 bases lay between the germline ends. CDR3: CASSEGSSNYGYTF. The CDR3 DNA reads as TGTGCCAGCAGTGAGGGCAGTTCTAACTATGGCTACACCTTC.

V and J are TRBV14 and TRBJ1-6; D gene unclear. The V end lost 7 bases, the J end lost 10 bases, and 14 bases lay between the germline ends. Germline V lookup: CDR1 SGHDN, CDR2 FVKESK. The CDR3 spans 13 residues. The CDR3 coding sequence is TGTGCCAGCAACCGGCAGGAGAGCTCACCCCTCCACTTT. It translates to CASNRQESSPLHF.

The V and J genes are TRBV4-3 and TRBJ2-2; D is unclear. V dropped 1 base and J dropped 0 bases, with 15 bases sitting between them. CDR1 and CDR2 from the germline V gene are LGHNA and YSLEER. The CDR3 consists of 18 residues. CDR3 DNA sequence: TGCGCCAGCAGCCAAGCGCCCGAGTCGTCGACGAACACCGGGGAGCTGTTTTTT. Protein: CASSQAPESSTNTGELFF.

V is TRBV5-1 and J is TRBJ2-2, with TRBD1 identical over 8 bases. The germline V gene encodes CDR1 SGHRS and CDR2 YFSETQ. The trim removed 4 bases at V and 6 bases at J, leaving 8 bases unmatched. This CDR3 is built from 15 residues. CDR3 in amino acids: CASSERQGTAGELFF. CDR3 sequence (DNA): TGCGCCAGCAGCGAACGACAGGGGACCGCCGGGGAGCTGTTTTTT.

The rearrangement joins TRBV2 to TRBJ2-6; the match to TRBD1 covers 8 bases. V dropped 7 bases and J dropped 0; count of bases not matched to a gene: 14. This CDR3 comprises 19 residues. Germline CDR1 reads SNHLY; CDR2 reads FYNNEI. CDR3 sequence (DNA): TGTGCCAGCATTAGAGACGGTGGGACAGGTTACTCTGGGGCCAACGTCCTGACTTTC. Translation: CASIRDGGTGYSGANVLTF. The full variable domain, in which reference TRBV2 and TRBJ2-6 provide the parts outside the CDR3, is EPEVTQTPSHQVTQMGQEVILRCVPISNHLYFYWYRQILGQKVEFLVSFYNNEISEKSEIFDDQFSVERPDGSNFTLKIRSTKLEDSAMYFCASIRDGGTGYSGANVLTFGAGSRLTVL.

The V gene is TRBV13, the J gene TRBJ1-5, with no clear D. The length of the CDR3 is 12 residues. Trimming left V 0 bases short and J 5 bases short, with 2 bases between. The V gene's germline CDR1 is PRHDT and CDR2 FYEKMQ (reference sequence). CDR3 sequence (DNA): TGTGCCAGCAGCTTAGGCGATCAGCCCCAGCATTTT. As protein: CASSLGDQPQHF.

This chain joins TRBV29-1 and TRBJ2-1, with 8 bases aligning to TRBD1. The ends lost 8 bases at V and 4 bases at J; junction bases unmatched: 7. The CDR3 covers 13 residues. CDR1 and CDR2 (germline): SQVTM, ANQGSEA. The CDR3 DNA is TGCAGCCTAGTCCGGGACAGGTACAATGAGCAGTTCTTC. It specifies CSLVRDRYNEQFF.